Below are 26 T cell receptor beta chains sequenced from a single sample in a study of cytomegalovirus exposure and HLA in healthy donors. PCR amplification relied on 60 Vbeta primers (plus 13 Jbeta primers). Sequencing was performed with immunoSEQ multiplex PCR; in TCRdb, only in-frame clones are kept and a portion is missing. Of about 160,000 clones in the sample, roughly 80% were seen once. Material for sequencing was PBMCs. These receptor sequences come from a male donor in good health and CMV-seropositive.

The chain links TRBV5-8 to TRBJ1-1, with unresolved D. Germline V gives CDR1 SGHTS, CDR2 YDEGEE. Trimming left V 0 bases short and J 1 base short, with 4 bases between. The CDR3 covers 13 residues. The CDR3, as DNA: TGTGCCAGCAGCTTGGCGGGGAACACTGAAGCTTTCTTT. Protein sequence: CASSLAGNTEAFF.

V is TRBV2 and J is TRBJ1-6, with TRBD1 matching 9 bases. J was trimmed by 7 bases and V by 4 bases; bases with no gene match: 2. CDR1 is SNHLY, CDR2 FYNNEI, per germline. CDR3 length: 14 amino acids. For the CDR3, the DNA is TGTGCCAGCAGTGGGACAGGGGTAAATTCACCCCTCCACTTT. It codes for CASSGTGVNSPLHF.

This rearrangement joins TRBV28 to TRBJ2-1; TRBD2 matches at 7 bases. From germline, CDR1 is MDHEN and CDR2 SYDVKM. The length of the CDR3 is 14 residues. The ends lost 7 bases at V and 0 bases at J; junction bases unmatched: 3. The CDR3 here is CASTGGSSYNEQFF. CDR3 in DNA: TGTGCCAGCACAGGCGGGAGCTCCTACAATGAGCAGTTCTTC.

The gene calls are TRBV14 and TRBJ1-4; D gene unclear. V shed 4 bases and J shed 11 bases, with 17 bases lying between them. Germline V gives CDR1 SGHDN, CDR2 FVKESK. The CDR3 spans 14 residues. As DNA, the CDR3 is TGTGCCAGCAGCCCTGGGCCGAATCTGCTGAAACTGTTTTTT. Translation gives CASSPGPNLLKLFF.

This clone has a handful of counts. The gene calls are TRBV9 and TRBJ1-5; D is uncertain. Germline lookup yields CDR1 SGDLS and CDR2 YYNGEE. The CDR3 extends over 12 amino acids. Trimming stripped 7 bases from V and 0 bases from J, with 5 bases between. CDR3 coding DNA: TGTGCCAGCGGGAGTAGCAATCAGCCCCAGCATTTT. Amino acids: CASGSSNQPQHF.

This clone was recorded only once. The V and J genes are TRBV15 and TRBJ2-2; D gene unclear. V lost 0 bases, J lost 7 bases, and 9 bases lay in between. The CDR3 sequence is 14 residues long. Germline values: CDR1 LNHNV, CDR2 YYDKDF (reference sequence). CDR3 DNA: TGTGCCACCAGCAGAGATGGCCCGATCGGGGAGCTGTTTTTT. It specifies CATSRDGPIGELFF.

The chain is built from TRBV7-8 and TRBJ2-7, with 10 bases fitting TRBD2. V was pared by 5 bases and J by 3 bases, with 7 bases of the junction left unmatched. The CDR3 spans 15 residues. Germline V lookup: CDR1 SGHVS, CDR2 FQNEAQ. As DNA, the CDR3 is TGTGCCAGCAGCCGGAGAATAGCGGGAGGCTACGAGCAGTACTTC. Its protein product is CASSRRIAGGYEQYF.

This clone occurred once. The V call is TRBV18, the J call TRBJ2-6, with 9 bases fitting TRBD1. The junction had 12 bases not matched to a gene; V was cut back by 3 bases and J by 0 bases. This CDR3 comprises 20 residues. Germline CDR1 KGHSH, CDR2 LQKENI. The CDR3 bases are TGTGCCAGCTCACCCTGGGCCATAGGACAGGGGTCCTCTGGGGCCAACGTCCTGACTTTC. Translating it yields CASSPWAIGQGSSGANVLTF.

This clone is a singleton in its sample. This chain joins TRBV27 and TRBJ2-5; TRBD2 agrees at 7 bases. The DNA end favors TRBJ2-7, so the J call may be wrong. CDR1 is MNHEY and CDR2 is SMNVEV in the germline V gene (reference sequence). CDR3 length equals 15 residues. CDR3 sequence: CASSLGPSGYYEQYF. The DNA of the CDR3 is TGTGCCAGCAGTTTAGGGCCTAGCGGATACTACGAGCAGTACTTC.

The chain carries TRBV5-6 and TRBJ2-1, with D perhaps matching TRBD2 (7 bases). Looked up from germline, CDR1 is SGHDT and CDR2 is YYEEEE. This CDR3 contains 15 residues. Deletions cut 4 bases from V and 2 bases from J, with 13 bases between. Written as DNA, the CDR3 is TGTGCCAGCAGCAAGGGGGGAGGGCCCTACAATGAGCAGTTCTTC. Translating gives CASSKGGGPYNEQFF.

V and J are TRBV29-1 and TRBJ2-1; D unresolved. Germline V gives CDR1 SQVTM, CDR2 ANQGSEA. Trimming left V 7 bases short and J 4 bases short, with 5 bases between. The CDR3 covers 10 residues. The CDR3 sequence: CSGSYNEQFF. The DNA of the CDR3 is TGCAGCGGGAGTTACAATGAGCAGTTCTTC.

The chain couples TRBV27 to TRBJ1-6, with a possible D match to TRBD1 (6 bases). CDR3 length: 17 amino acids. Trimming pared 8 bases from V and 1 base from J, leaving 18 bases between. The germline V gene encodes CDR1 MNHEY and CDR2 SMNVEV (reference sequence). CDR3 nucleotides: TGTGCCAGCTCCCAGGGGCAGTCGGGGTCCTATAATTCACCCCTCCACTTT. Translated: CASSQGQSGSYNSPLHF.

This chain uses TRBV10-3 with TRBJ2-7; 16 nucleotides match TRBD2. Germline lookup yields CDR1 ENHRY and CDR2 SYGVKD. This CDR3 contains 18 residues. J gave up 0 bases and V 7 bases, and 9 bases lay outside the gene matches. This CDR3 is CAITPGLAGGRSSYEQYF. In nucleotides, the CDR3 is TGTGCCATCACTCCGGGACTAGCGGGAGGGAGGAGCTCCTACGAGCAGTACTTC.

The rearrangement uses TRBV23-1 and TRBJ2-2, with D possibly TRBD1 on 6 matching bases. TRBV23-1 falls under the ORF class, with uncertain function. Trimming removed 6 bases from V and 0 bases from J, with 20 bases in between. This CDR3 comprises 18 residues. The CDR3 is CASRDLQGFITNTGELFF. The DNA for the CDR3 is TGCGCCAGCAGAGATCTGCAGGGGTTTATTACGAACACCGGGGAGCTGTTTTTT.

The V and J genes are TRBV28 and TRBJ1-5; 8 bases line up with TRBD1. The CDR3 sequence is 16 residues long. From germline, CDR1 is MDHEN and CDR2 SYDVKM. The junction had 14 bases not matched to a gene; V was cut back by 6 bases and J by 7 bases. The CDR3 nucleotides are TGTGCCAGCAGAGCCGGGACAGGTTCGGACGGGCAGCCCCAGCATTTT. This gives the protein CASRAGTGSDGQPQHF.

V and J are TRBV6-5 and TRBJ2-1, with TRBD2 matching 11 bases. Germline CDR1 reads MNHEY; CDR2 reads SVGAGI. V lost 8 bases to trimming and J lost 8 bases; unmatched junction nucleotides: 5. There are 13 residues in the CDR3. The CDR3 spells CASRTSGSDEQFF. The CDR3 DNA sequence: TGTGCCAGCCGTACTAGCGGGAGTGATGAGCAGTTCTTC.

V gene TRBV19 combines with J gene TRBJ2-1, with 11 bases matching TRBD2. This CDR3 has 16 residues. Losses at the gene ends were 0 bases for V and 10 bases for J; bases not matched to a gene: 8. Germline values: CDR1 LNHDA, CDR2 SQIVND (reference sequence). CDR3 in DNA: TGTGCCAGTAGTATAGACAAACTAGCGGGAGTCATGGAGCAGTTCTTC. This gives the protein CASSIDKLAGVMEQFF. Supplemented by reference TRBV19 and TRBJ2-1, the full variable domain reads DGGITQSPKYLFRKEGQNVTLSCEQNLNHDAMYWYRQDPGQGLRLIYYSQIVNDFQKGDIAEGYSVSREKKESFPLTVTSAQKNPTAFYLCASSIDKLAGVMEQFFGPGTRLTVL.

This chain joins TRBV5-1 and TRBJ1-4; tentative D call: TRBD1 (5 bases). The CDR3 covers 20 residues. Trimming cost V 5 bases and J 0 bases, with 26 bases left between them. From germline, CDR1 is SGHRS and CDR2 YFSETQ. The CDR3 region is CASSLQAAATGLATNEKLFF. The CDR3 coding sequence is TGCGCCAGCAGTTTACAGGCCGCGGCTACTGGGTTGGCAACTAATGAAAAACTGTTTTTT.

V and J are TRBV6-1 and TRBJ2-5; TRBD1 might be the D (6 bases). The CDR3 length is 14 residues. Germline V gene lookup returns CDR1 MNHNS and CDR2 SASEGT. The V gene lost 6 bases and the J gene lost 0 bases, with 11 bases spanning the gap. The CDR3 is CASRVDRYQETQYF. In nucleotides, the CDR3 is TGTGCCAGCAGAGTCGACAGGTACCAAGAGACCCAGTACTTC.

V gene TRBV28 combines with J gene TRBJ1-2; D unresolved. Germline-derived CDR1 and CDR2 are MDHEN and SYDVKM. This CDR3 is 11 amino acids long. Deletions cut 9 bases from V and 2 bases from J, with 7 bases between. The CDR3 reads CASLENYGYTF. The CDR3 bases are TGTGCCAGTCTAGAGAACTATGGCTACACCTTC.

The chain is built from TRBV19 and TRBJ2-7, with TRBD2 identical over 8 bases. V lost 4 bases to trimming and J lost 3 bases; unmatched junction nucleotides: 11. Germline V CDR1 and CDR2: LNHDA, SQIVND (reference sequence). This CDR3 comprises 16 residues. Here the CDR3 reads CASSTERGSRSYEQYF. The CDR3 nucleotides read TGTGCCAGTAGTACAGAGCGGGGGAGTCGAAGCTACGAGCAGTACTTC.

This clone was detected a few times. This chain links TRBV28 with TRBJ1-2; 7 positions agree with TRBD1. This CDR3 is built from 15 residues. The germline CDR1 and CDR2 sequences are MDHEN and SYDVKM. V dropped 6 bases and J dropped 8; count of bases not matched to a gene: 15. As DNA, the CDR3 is TGTGCCAGCAGCATGTTTACGGACAGGCTCGGGGGCTACACCTTC. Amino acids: CASSMFTDRLGGYTF.

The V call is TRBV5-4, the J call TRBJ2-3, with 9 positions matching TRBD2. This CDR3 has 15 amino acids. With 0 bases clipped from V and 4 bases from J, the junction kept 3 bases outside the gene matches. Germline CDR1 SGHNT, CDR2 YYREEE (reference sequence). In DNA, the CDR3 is TGTGCCAGCAGCTTGGAGGCGGGAGGGCCAGATACGCAGTATTTT. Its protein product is CASSLEAGGPDTQYF.

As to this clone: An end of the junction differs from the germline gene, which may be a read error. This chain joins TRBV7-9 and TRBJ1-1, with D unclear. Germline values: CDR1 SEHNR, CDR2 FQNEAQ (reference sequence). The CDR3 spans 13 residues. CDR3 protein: CSSSLAGNTEAFF. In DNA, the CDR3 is TGTTCCAGCAGCCTTGCGGGGAACACTGAAGCTTTCTTT.

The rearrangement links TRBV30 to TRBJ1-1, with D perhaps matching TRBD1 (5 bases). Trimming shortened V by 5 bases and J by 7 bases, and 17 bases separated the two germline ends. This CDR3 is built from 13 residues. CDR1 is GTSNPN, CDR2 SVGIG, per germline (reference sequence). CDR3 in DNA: TGTGCCTGGCAATTTTCGATTAGGGGTGAAGCTTTCTTT. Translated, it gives CAWQFSIRGEAFF.

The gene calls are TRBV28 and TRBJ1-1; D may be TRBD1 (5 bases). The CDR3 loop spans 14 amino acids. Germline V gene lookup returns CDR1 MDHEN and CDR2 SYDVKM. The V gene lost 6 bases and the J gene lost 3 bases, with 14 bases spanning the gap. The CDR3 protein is CASSGLWGDTEAFF. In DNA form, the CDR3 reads TGTGCCAGCAGCGGGCTATGGGGGGACACTGAAGCTTTCTTT.